These T cell receptor beta chains were read from a single sample in a study of siplizumab effects on memory and regulatory T cells. Profiled with immunoSEQ multiplex PCR; TCRdb holds only in-frame clones, not every one. The data show some 100,000 clones, with around 94% seen just once and approximately 1.5% held by the top ten. The sample was non-Treg CD4+ T cells sorted from blood. The receptors come from a human donor in good health. Each CDR3 is given with its conserved first and last residue. The D gene is left open where the match is weak. Clone sizes are given selectively: once, few, many, or a class where the clone is expanded.

j_call d_call clone_size v_call cdr3_aa cdr3_nt
TRBJ2-7 TRBD2 NA TRBV28 CASTFGGTSGPEQYF TGTGCCAGCACCTTTGGGGGGACTAGCGGCCCCGAGCAGTACTTC
TRBJ1-5 NA NA TRBV27 CASGESYRARQPQHF TGTGCCAGCGGAGAATCCTACAGGGCCCGGCAGCCCCAGCATTTT
TRBJ2-5 TRBD1 NA TRBV28 CASSPFRQGWETQYF TGTGCCAGCAGTCCCTTTAGACAGGGTTGGGAGACCCAGTACTTC
TRBJ2-7 NA once TRBV28 CASSEGPIEQYF TGTGCCAGCAGTGAAGGCCCAATTGAGCAGTACTTC
TRBJ1-1 TRBD1 NA TRBV5-1 CASSRRGDRQNTEAFF TGCGCCAGCAGCCGGAGGGGGGACAGGCAGAACACTGAAGCTTTCTTT
TRBJ2-1 TRBD2 NA TRBV5-1 CASSPSGSSYNEQFF TGCGCCAGCAGCCCTAGCGGTAGCTCCTACAATGAGCAGTTCTTC
TRBJ2-6 TRBD1 NA TRBV7-3 CASSLRGTGMTGANVLTF TGTGCCAGCAGCTTAAGAGGGACAGGGATGACTGGGGCCAACGTCCTGACTTTC
TRBJ1-5 NA NA TRBV7-3 CASSLTGNQPQHF TGTGCCAGCAGCTTAACAGGGAATCAGCCCCAGCATTTT
TRBJ2-2 TRBD2 NA TRBV29-1 CSVDLAGAGELFF TGCAGCGTTGATCTGGCGGGAGCCGGGGAGCTGTTTTTT
TRBJ2-7 NA once TRBV5-1 CASKVQGANEQYF TGCGCCAGCAAGGTTCAAGGGGCGAACGAGCAGTACTTC
TRBJ1-2 NA NA TRBV29-1 CSVVLSGRGYTF TGCAGCGTTGTGTTATCGGGGCGTGGCTACACCTTC